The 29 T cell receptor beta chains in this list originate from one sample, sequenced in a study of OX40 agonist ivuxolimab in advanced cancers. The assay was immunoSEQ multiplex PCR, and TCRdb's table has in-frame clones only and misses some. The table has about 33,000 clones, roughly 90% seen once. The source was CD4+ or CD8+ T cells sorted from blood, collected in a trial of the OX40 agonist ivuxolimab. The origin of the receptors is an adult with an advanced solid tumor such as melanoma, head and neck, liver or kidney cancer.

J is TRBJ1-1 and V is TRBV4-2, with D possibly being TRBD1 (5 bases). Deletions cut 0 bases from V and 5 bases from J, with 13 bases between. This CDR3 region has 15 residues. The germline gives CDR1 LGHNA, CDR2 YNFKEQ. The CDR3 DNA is TGTGCCAGCAGCCAAGATTTGGGGGGAAAGACTGAAGCTTTCTTT. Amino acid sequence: CASSQDLGGKTEAFF.

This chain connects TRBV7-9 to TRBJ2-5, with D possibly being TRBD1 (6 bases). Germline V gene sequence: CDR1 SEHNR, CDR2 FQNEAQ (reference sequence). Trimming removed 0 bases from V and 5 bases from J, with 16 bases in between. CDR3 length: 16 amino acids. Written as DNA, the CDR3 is TGTGCCAGCAGCTTAGCAACCAGGGGTTATCGGGAGACCCAGTACTTC. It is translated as CASSLATRGYRETQYF.

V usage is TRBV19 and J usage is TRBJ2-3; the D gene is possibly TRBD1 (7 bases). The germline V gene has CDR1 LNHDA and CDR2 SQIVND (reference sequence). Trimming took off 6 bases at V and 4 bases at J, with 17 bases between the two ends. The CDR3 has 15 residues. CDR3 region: CASSPQGGNPDTQYF. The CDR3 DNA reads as TGTGCCAGTAGCCCGCAGGGGGGTAATCCAGATACGCAGTATTTT.

The CDR3 spells CAWRSDRGYLGLNTEAFF. In nucleotides, the CDR3 is TGTGCCTGGAGGTCGGACAGGGGCTACCTGGGCCTGAACACTGAAGCTTTCTTT. The J gene is TRBJ1-1, the V gene TRBV30; 9 positions agree with TRBD1. V was clipped by 3 bases and J by 0 bases; unmatched bases: 14. This CDR3 region has 18 residues. Germline V gives CDR1 GTSNPN, CDR2 SVGIG (reference sequence).

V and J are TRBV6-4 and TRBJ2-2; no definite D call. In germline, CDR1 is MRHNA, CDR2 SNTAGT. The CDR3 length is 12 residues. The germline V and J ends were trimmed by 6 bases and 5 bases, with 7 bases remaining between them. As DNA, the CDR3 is TGTGCCAGCAGGGCTCCAACCGGGGAGCTGTTTTTT. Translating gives CASRAPTGELFF.

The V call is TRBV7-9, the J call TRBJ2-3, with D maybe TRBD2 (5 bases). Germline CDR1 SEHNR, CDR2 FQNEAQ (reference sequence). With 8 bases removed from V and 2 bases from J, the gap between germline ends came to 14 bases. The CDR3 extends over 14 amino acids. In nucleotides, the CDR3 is TGTGCCAGCCCCGAGGGAGCCCCCACAGATACGCAGTATTTT. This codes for CASPEGAPTDTQYF.

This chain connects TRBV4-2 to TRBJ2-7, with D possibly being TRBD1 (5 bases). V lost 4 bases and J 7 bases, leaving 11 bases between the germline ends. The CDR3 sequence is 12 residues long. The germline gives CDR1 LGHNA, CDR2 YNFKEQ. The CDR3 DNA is TGTGCCAGCAGCCTCTCCGCAGGGGAGCAGTACTTC. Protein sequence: CASSLSAGEQYF.

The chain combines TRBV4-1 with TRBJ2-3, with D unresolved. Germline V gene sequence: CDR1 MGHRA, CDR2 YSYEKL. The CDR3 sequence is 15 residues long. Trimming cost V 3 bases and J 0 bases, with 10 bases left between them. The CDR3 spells CASSHQGSSTDTQYF. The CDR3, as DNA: TGCGCCAGCAGCCATCAAGGGTCGAGCACAGATACGCAGTATTTT.

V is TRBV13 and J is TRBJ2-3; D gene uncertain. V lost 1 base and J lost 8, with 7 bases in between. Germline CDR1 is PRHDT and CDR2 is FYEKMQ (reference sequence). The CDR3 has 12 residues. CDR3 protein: CASSLEESTQYF. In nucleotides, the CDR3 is TGTGCCAGCAGCTTAGAAGAGAGTACGCAGTATTTT.

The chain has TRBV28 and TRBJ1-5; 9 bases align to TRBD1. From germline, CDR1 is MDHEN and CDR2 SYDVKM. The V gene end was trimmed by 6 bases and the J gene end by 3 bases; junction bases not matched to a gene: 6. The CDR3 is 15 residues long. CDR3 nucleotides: TGTGCCAGCAGGATTCGACAGGGGGACAATCAGCCCCAGCATTTT. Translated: CASRIRQGDNQPQHF.

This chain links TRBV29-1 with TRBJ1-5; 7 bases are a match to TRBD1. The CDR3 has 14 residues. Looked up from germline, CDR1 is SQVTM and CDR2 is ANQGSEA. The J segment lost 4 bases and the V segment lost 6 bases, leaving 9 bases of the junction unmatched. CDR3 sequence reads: CSVGEGAGNQPQHF. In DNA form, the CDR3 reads TGCAGCGTGGGGGAGGGGGCTGGAAATCAGCCCCAGCATTTT.

CDR3 bases: TGCAGCGTCGACGGCTACAATGAGCAGTTCTTC. Amino acid sequence: CSVDGYNEQFF. The chain carries TRBV29-1 and TRBJ2-1; D gene uncertain. Trimming took 6 bases from V and 3 from J, leaving 6 bases between them. CDR1 and CDR2 (germline): SQVTM, ANQGSEA. The CDR3 extends over 11 amino acids.

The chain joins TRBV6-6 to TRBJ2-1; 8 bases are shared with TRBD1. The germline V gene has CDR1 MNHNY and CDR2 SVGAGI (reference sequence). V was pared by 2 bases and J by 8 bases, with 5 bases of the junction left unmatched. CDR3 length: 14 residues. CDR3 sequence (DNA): TGTGCCAGCAGTTACGAGGGACAGGCAGATGAGCAGTTCTTC. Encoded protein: CASSYEGQADEQFF.

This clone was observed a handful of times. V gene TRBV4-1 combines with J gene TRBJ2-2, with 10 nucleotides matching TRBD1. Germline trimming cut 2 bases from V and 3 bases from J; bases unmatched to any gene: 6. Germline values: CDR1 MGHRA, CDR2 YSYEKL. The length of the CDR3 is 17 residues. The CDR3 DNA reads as TGCGCCAGCAGCCAACCAGGCGGGACAGGGGACACCGGGGAGCTGTTTTTT. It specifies CASSQPGGTGDTGELFF.

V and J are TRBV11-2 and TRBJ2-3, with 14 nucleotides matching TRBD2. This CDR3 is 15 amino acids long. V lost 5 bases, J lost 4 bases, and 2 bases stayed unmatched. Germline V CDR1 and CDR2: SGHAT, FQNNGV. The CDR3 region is CASSKTSGRADTQYF. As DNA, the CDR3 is TGTGCCAGCAGCAAGACTAGCGGGAGGGCAGATACGCAGTATTTT.

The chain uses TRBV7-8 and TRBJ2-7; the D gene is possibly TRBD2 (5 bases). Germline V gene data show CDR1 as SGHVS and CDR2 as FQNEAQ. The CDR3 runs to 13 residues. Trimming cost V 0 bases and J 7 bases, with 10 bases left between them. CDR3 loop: CASSLAFRGEQYF. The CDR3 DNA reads TGTGCCAGCAGCTTAGCATTCCGGGGAGAGCAGTACTTC.

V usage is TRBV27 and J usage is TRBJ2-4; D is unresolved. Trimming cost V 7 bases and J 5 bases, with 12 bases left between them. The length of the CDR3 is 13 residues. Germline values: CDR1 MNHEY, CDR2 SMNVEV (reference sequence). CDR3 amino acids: CASKGFLENIQYF. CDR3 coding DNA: TGTGCCAGCAAAGGGTTCCTGGAAAACATTCAGTACTTC.

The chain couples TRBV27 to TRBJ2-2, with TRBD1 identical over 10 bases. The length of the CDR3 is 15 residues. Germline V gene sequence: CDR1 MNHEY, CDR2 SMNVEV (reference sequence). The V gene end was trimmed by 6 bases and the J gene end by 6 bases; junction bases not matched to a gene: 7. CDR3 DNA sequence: TGTGCCAGCAGGGGGGGACAGGGGATCGCCGGGGAGCTGTTTTTT. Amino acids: CASRGGQGIAGELFF.

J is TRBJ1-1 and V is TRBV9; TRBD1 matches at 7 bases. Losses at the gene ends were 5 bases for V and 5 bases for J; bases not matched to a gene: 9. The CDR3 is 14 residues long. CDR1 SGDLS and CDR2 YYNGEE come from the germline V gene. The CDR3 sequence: CASSDEGARTEAFF. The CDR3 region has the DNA TGTGCCAGCAGTGATGAGGGGGCTAGGACTGAAGCTTTCTTT.

The CDR3 region is CAWSTDSRLPLHF. The CDR3 bases are TGTGCCTGGAGTACGGATTCGAGACTCCCCCTCCACTTT. The V gene is TRBV30, the J gene TRBJ1-6, with no clear D. Trimming took off 2 bases at V and 13 bases at J, with 15 bases between the two ends. CDR1 and CDR2 from the germline V gene are GTSNPN and SVGIG (reference sequence). The CDR3 consists of 13 residues.

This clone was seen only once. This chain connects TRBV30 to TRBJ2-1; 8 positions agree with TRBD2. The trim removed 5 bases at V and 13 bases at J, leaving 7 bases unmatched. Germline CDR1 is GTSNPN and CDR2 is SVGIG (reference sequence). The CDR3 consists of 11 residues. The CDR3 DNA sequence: TGTGCCTGGCGGGAGGGCCTAATTCAGTTCTTC. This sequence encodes CAWREGLIQFF.

In nucleotides, the CDR3 is TGTGCCAGCAGTTTAAGGTCTGGGGCCAACGTCCTGACTTTC. Residues: CASSLRSGANVLTF. The V call is TRBV27, the J call TRBJ2-6; D uncertain. The CDR3 totals 14 residues. Germline V lookup: CDR1 MNHEY, CDR2 SMNVEV (reference sequence). Trimming left V 2 bases short and J 1 base short, with 3 bases between.

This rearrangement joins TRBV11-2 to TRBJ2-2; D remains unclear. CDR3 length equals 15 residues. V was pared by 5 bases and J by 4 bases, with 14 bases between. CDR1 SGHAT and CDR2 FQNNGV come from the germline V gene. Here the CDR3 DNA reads TGTGCCAGCAGCCGGGCGGAGACGGTCACCGGGGAGCTGTTTTTT. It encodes CASSRAETVTGELFF. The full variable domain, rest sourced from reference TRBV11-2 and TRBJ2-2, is EAGVAQSPRYKIIEKRQSVAFWCNPISGHATLYWYQQILGQGPKLLIQFQNNGVVDDSQLPKDRFSAERLKGVDSTLKIQPAKLEDSAVYLCASSRAETVTGELFFGEGSRLTVL.

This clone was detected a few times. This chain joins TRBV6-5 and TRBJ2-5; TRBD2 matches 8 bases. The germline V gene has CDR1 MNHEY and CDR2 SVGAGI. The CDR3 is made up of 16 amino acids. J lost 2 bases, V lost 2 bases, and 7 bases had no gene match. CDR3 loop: CASSYGGSGTQETQYF. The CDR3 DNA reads TGTGCCAGCAGTTACGGGGGTAGCGGGACTCAAGAGACCCAGTACTTC.

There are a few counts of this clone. The CDR3 sequence is CASSPRWDHNEQFF. CDR3 in DNA: TGTGCCAGCAGCCCGAGGTGGGACCACAATGAGCAGTTCTTC. This chain joins TRBV9 and TRBJ2-1, with D possibly called TRBD1 or TRBD2 (5 bases each). The V gene lost 4 bases and the J gene lost 5 bases, with 13 bases spanning the gap. The CDR3 extends over 14 amino acids. CDR1 SGDLS and CDR2 YYNGEE come from the germline V gene. Looking up the rest from reference TRBV9 and TRBJ2-1 gives the full variable domain: DSGVTQTPKHLITATGQRVTLRCSPRSGDLSVYWYQQSLDQGLQFLIQYYNGEERAKGNILERFSAQQFPDLHSELNLSSLELGDSALYFCASSPRWDHNEQFFGPGTRLTVL.

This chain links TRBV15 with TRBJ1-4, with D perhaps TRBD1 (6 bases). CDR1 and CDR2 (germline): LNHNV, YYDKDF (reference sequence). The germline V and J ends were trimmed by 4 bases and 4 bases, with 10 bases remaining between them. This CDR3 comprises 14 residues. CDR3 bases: TGTGCCACCAGCACACAGGGTATTAATGAAAAACTGTTTTTT. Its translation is CATSTQGINEKLFF.

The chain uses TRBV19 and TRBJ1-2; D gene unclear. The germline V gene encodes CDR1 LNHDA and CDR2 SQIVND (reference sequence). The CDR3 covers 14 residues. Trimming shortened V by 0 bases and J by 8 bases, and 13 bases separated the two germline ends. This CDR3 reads CASSIDQLGNGYTF. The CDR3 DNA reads TGTGCCAGTAGTATAGATCAGTTGGGGAACGGCTACACCTTC.

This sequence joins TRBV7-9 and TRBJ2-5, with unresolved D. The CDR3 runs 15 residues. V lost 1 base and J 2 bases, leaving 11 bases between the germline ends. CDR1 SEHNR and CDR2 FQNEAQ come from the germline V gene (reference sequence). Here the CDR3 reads CASSLGQKLQETQYF. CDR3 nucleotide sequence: TGTGCCAGCAGCTTAGGACAAAAATTACAAGAGACCCAGTACTTC.

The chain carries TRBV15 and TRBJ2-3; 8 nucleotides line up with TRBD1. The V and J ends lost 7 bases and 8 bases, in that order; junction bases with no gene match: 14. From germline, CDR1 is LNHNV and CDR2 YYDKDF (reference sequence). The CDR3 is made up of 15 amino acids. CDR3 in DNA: TGTGCCACCAAGAGAGCTCGGACAGGGCTGGGTACGCAGTATTTT. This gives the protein CATKRARTGLGTQYF.